This TCR beta chain derives from a study of a mutant IDH1 vaccine in newly diagnosed glioma. Study details: It was radiotherapy, temozolomide, or both that patients received previously, with most receiving both.

Time point of the sample: week 35, safety follow-up. Mutant IDH1 20-mer peptide, at 300 ug, made up each vaccine dose, with topical imiquimod. Details on this clone: No antigen is known for it.

Clones were read by immunoSEQ multiplex PCR, and TCRdb kept only the in-frame ones, dropping some. The sample lists tens of thousands of clones; 74% were seen once. The sample here was PBMCs, taken from a glioma patient whose treatment included an IDH1 peptide vaccine. The sequence derives from a man aged 45 to 65 with glioma.

The CDR3 is CASSIGGSNQPQHF. The CDR3, as DNA: TGTGCCAGTAGTATCGGGGGGAGCAATCAGCCCCAGCATTTT. V is TRBV19 and J is TRBJ1-5; D is perhaps TRBD1 (5 bases). This CDR3 region has 14 residues. V lost 3 bases to trimming and J lost 1 base, with 7 bases between them. Germline CDR1 and CDR2: LNHDA and SQIVND (reference sequence). The variable domain in full, with the rest retrieved from reference TRBV19 and TRBJ1-5, is DGGITQSPKYLFRKEGQNVTLSCEQNLNHDAMYWYRQDPGQGLRLIYYSQIVNDFQKGDIAEGYSVSREKKESFPLTVTSAQKNPTAFYLCASSIGGSNQPQHFGDGTRLSIL.